Following are 5 T cell receptor beta chains from one sample sequenced in a study of blood T cell repertoires in COVID-19. Sequencing was performed with immunoSEQ multiplex PCR; in TCRdb, only in-frame clones are kept and a portion is missing. The sample has roughly 190,000 clones, approximately 79% seen once. The sample taken for sequencing was PBMCs or T cells enriched from blood (not recorded which). Receptors originate from a woman aged 55-70 years with acute COVID-19.

Here the CDR3 DNA reads TGTGCCAGCACCTCCAATCGGGGGAGTGAGCAGTTCTTC. Encoded protein: CASTSNRGSEQFF. The rearrangement joins TRBV3-1 (or the pseudogene TRBV3-2) to TRBJ2-1; D is possibly TRBD2 (6 bases). The V and J ends lost 7 bases and 9 bases respectively, with 16 bases between them. Germline values: CDR1 LGHDT, CDR2 YNNKEL (reference sequence). The CDR3 has 13 residues.

The V and J genes are TRBV7-9 and TRBJ2-7, with TRBD2 identical over 11 bases. Germline loops: CDR1 SEHNR, CDR2 FQNEAQ (reference sequence). CDR3 length: 15 residues. The trim removed 5 bases at V and 3 bases at J, leaving 6 bases unmatched. This chain's CDR3 is CASSHPGLAVYEQYF. The DNA of the CDR3 is TGTGCCAGCAGCCATCCGGGACTAGCGGTCTACGAGCAGTACTTC.

This chain connects TRBV30 to TRBJ1-2, with D tentatively TRBD1 (6 bases). CDR3 length equals 11 residues. CDR1 and CDR2 from the germline V gene are GTSNPN and SVGIG (reference sequence). V lost 2 bases and J lost 5, with 6 bases in between. The CDR3 sequence is CAWSTGYGYTF. CDR3 nucleotide sequence: TGTGCCTGGAGTACAGGGTATGGCTACACCTTC.

This sequence joins TRBV5-1 and TRBJ2-3; TRBD2 matches at 7 bases. The V segment lost 0 bases and the J segment 0 bases; nucleotides outside the gene matches: 4. The CDR3 runs 16 residues. Germline V lookup: CDR1 SGHRS, CDR2 YFSETQ. The CDR3 protein is CASSLEPSGSTDTQYF. As DNA, the CDR3 is TGCGCCAGCAGCTTGGAGCCTAGCGGAAGCACAGATACGCAGTATTTT.

The chain recombines TRBV4-1 with TRBJ1-4; no definite D call. This CDR3 comprises 15 residues. The V end lost 8 bases, the J end lost 5 bases, and 18 bases lay between the germline ends. Germline V CDR1 and CDR2: MGHRA, YSYEKL. CDR3 residues: CASGMQAGRNEKLFF. The CDR3 DNA follows: TGCGCCAGCGGAATGCAGGCAGGTCGGAATGAAAAACTGTTTTTT.